The clone carrying this TCR beta chain appeared a few times. This sample stems from a study of regulatory T cells in long-lasting Graves disease. As for time point: persistent/refractory GD, antithyroid drugs over 5 years with positive TRAb. Extracted RNA from PBMCs served as the source of the TCR library. Germline V CDR1 and CDR2: KGHSH, LQKENI. The V end was cut by 5 bases, the J end by 8 bases, with 13 bases between. The CDR3 is 14 residues long. Both iRepertoire HTBI primers and Arm-PCR of CDR3 regions were used to build the TCR beta libraries. MiXCR, run by TCRdb on the multiplex PCR reads, gives a single entry per CDR3 protein. The sample lists approximately 500,000 distinct CDR3 sequences, about 22% occurring once.

The TCR sequence derives from a female donor with Graves disease. The starting material was peripheral blood mononuclear cells (PBMCs), obtained when the disease was refractory, from a patient treated with antithyroid drugs. This chain connects TRBV18 to TRBJ1-6, with a weak D call TRBD1 (6 bases). CDR3 residues: CASSAPQGDSPLHF. The CDR3 nucleotides read TGTGCCAGCTCAGCCCCACAGGGAGATTCACCCCTCCACTTT. Complete variable domain (other parts from reference TRBV18 and TRBJ1-6): NAGVMQNPRHLVRRRGQEARLRCSPMKGHSHVYWYRQLPEEGLKFMVYLQKENIIDESGMPKERFSAEFPKEGPSILRIQQVVRGDSAAYFCASSAPQGDSPLHFGNGTRLTVT.